The 22 T cell receptor beta chains given below trace back to one sample, sequenced in a study of blood T cell repertoires in COVID-19. TCRdb's copy holds only in-frame clones and misses some; the assay was immunoSEQ multiplex PCR. Of fewer than 600,000 clones listed, 85% to 90% were seen once; the top ten hold over 0.7%. Sequenced sample: peripheral blood. These receptors were taken from a man younger than 30 with COVID-19, enrolled during active disease.

As DNA, the CDR3 is TGTGCCAGCAGCTCAGGGGAGGGCACTGAAGCTTTCTTT. This codes for CASSSGEGTEAFF. The chain recombines TRBV7-9 with TRBJ1-1; the D gene is possibly TRBD1 (6 bases). This CDR3 region has 13 residues. The V gene lost 4 bases and the J gene lost 4 bases, with 10 bases spanning the gap. Germline CDR1 and CDR2: SEHNR and FQNEAQ (reference sequence).

The J gene is TRBJ1-3, the V gene TRBV19; maybe TRBD1 (5 bases). CDR1 is LNHDA, CDR2 SQIVND, per germline (reference sequence). CDR3 length equals 15 residues. The ends were cut back, 3 bases at V and 0 bases at J, with 9 bases in the middle. DNA of the CDR3: TGTGCCAGTAGTATCGGGGGGACCTCTGGAAACACCATATATTTT. Translated, it gives CASSIGGTSGNTIYF. Supplemented by reference TRBV19 and TRBJ1-3, the full variable domain reads DGGITQSPKYLFRKEGQNVTLSCEQNLNHDAMYWYRQDPGQGLRLIYYSQIVNDFQKGDIAEGYSVSREKKESFPLTVTSAQKNPTAFYLCASSIGGTSGNTIYFGEGSWLTVV.

V and J are TRBV27 and TRBJ1-1; D gene unclear. Trimming cost V 2 bases and J 5 bases, with 15 bases left between them. The CDR3 runs 15 residues. Per germline, CDR1 MNHEY and CDR2 SMNVEV (reference sequence). The CDR3 is CASSLSAASGTEAFF. The CDR3 nucleotides are TGTGCCAGCAGTTTAAGCGCGGCCTCCGGGACTGAAGCTTTCTTT.

The chain links TRBV10-3 to TRBJ1-4, with D perhaps matching TRBD1 (6 bases). CDR1 is ENHRY and CDR2 is SYGVKD in the germline V gene. The germline V and J ends were trimmed by 10 bases and 5 bases, with 17 bases remaining between them. The CDR3 length is 14 residues. The DNA of the CDR3 is TGTGCCAACAACCCAACAGGGTCGAATGAAAAACTGTTTTTT. Its protein product is CANNPTGSNEKLFF.

The CDR3 sequence is CASSSRASSYEQYF. As DNA, the CDR3 is TGTGCCAGCAGTTCCAGAGCGAGCTCCTACGAGCAGTACTTC. The chain links TRBV6-5 to TRBJ2-7; D not resolved. This CDR3 contains 14 residues. V was pared by 4 bases and J by 0 bases, with 10 bases between. The germline CDR1 and CDR2 sequences are MNHEY and SVGAGI.

The rearrangement links TRBV15 to TRBJ2-3; D call uncertain. V dropped 4 bases and J dropped 0 bases, with 11 bases sitting between them. The CDR3 sequence is 15 residues long. CDR1 LNHNV and CDR2 YYDKDF come from the germline V gene (reference sequence). The CDR3 is CATSISSRSTDTQYF. The CDR3 DNA is TGTGCCACCAGCATTAGTAGCCGTAGCACAGATACGCAGTATTTT.

The chain links TRBV5-1 to TRBJ2-7; 10 nucleotides line up with TRBD2. The length of the CDR3 is 17 residues. V trimming: 2 bases; J trimming: 4 bases; junction bases outside the gene matches: 12. Looked up from germline, CDR1 is SGHRS and CDR2 is YFSETQ. The CDR3: CASSFRPQASGSYEQYF. The DNA of the CDR3 is TGCGCCAGCAGCTTCCGCCCCCAGGCTAGCGGGAGTTACGAGCAGTACTTC.

V and J are TRBV19 and TRBJ2-1, with 8 nucleotides matching TRBD2. Unmatched junction bases numbered 9, after V lost 8 bases and J lost 0 bases. The CDR3 is 16 amino acids. Germline values: CDR1 LNHDA, CDR2 SQIVND (reference sequence). CDR3 loop: CASCFSSGLSYNEQFF. DNA of the CDR3: TGTGCCAGTTGTTTTTCTAGCGGGCTCTCCTACAATGAGCAGTTCTTC.

V is TRBV6-5 and J is TRBJ2-5, with D possibly TRBD2 on 6 matching bases. V dropped 5 bases and J dropped 3 bases, with 13 bases sitting between them. Germline CDR1 MNHEY, CDR2 SVGAGI. This CDR3 spans 14 amino acids. CDR3 residues: CASSPRDFEETQYF. The CDR3 coding sequence is TGTGCCAGCAGTCCCCGGGACTTCGAAGAGACCCAGTACTTC.

The chain employs TRBV6-5 and TRBJ2-4, with D possibly being TRBD2 (6 bases). V gave up 6 bases and J gave up 9 bases, with 21 bases separating them. Germline CDR1 reads MNHEY; CDR2 reads SVGAGI. The CDR3 totals 15 residues. The CDR3 protein is CASRGVGDLEGIQYF. DNA for the CDR3: TGTGCCAGCAGGGGCGTGGGGGACTTGGAAGGCATTCAGTACTTC.

This clone has just a few counts. V is TRBV27 and J is TRBJ2-7; 10 bases match TRBD2. Germline V gene sequence: CDR1 MNHEY, CDR2 SMNVEV (reference sequence). This CDR3 contains 16 residues. With 5 bases clipped from V and 3 bases from J, the junction kept 10 bases outside the gene matches. CDR3: CASSPNGLAANYEQYF. In DNA, the CDR3 is TGTGCCAGCAGTCCAAACGGACTAGCGGCGAACTACGAGCAGTACTTC.

The chain uses TRBV5-4 and TRBJ1-2; 7 bases agree with TRBD1. The ends lost 3 bases at V and 4 bases at J; junction bases unmatched: 9. Germline loops: CDR1 SGHNT, CDR2 YYREEE (reference sequence). This CDR3 is built from 15 residues. The CDR3 sequence: CASSSRTGASYGYTF. CDR3 DNA: TGTGCCAGCAGCTCAAGGACAGGAGCTAGCTATGGCTACACCTTC.

J is TRBJ2-3 and V is TRBV19; the D gene is possibly TRBD1 (5 bases). This CDR3 is 17 amino acids long. Germline V gene lookup returns CDR1 LNHDA and CDR2 SQIVND (reference sequence). V lost 3 bases, J lost 6 bases, and 22 bases lay in between. The DNA for the CDR3 is TGTGCCAGTAGTATTCTGGCAGGGAAACCCGATGCCGATACGCAGTATTTT. This sequence encodes CASSILAGKPDADTQYF.

The J gene is TRBJ2-1, the V gene TRBV5-4, with 8 bases fitting TRBD1. Germline-derived CDR1 and CDR2 are SGHNT and YYREEE (reference sequence). V lost 4 bases and J lost 6; bases outside the gene matches: 3. CDR3 length equals 13 residues. For the CDR3, the DNA is TGTGCCAGCAGCACCGGACAGGGCAATGAGCAGTTCTTC. Its translation: CASSTGQGNEQFF.

V is TRBV5-1 and J is TRBJ2-2; D gene unclear. The CDR3 loop spans 14 amino acids. Germline V gene lookup returns CDR1 SGHRS and CDR2 YFSETQ. Trimming pared 0 bases from V and 2 bases from J, leaving 5 bases between. The CDR3 here is CASSLALNTGELFF. The CDR3 DNA reads TGCGCCAGCAGCTTGGCACTCAACACCGGGGAGCTGTTTTTT.

The chain is built from TRBV5-1 and TRBJ2-1; 13 nucleotides agree with TRBD2. Trimming took 2 bases from V and 8 from J; bases not matched to a gene: 4. The CDR3 has 15 amino acids. Germline assignment: CDR1 SGHRS and CDR2 YFSETQ. The CDR3 DNA sequence: TGCGCCAGCAGCTTATGGACTAGCGGGGGCGATGAGCAGTTCTTC. Translating gives CASSLWTSGGDEQFF.

The chain is built from TRBV5-1 and TRBJ1-1; 8 positions match TRBD1. Unmatched junction bases numbered 9, after V lost 4 bases and J lost 7 bases. Germline V CDR1 and CDR2: SGHRS, YFSETQ. There are 14 residues in the CDR3. CDR3 bases: TGCGCCAGCAGCGCCCTGGACAGGGCGGGTGAAGCTTTCTTT. The encoded protein is CASSALDRAGEAFF.

The chain employs TRBV29-1 and TRBJ2-2; 10 nucleotides agree with TRBD2. The CDR3 is made up of 14 amino acids. The trim removed 6 bases at V and 7 bases at J, leaving 8 bases unmatched. The germline gives CDR1 SQVTM, CDR2 ANQGSEA. The CDR3 reads CSVRLAGVFGELFF. The CDR3, as DNA: TGCAGCGTGCGGCTAGCGGGAGTGTTCGGGGAGCTGTTTTTT.

The chain has TRBV11-2 and TRBJ1-5; 7 bases match TRBD1. Germline-derived CDR1 and CDR2 are SGHAT and FQNNGV. V dropped 5 bases and J dropped 5; count of bases not matched to a gene: 3. This CDR3 is 13 amino acids long. The CDR3 spells CASSGDRYQPQHF. CDR3 sequence (DNA): TGTGCCAGCAGCGGGGACAGATATCAGCCCCAGCATTTT.

This chain uses TRBV3-1 (or the pseudogene TRBV3-2) with TRBJ2-1; 7 nucleotides line up with TRBD2. Trimming took 0 bases from V and 9 from J; bases not matched to a gene: 8. The germline CDR1 and CDR2 sequences are LGHDT and YNNKEL (reference sequence). This CDR3 is built from 15 residues. Here the CDR3 reads CASSQEGRAKGEQFF. The DNA for the CDR3 is TGTGCCAGCAGCCAAGAGGGGAGGGCCAAGGGTGAGCAGTTCTTC.

Worth noting for this clone: Other nucleotide sequences in the sample specify the same CDR3. The chain carries TRBV18 and TRBJ2-5; D might be TRBD1 (5 bases). The CDR3 is 14 residues long. CDR1 KGHSH and CDR2 LQKENI come from the germline V gene. V gave up 3 bases and J gave up 1 base, with 9 bases separating them. Here the CDR3 DNA reads TGTGCCAGCTCACCCACAGGCGTCCAAGAGACCCAGTACTTC. It yields the protein CASSPTGVQETQYF. Supplemented by reference TRBV18 and TRBJ2-5, the full variable domain reads NAGVMQNPRHLVRRRGQEARLRCSPMKGHSHVYWYRQLPEEGLKFMVYLQKENIIDESGMPKERFSAEFPKEGPSILRIQQVVRGDSAAYFCASSPTGVQETQYFGPGTRLLVL.

This chain's CDR3 is CASRQGTSNTGELFF. The CDR3 nucleotides read TGTGCCAGCAGACAAGGGACTAGTAACACCGGGGAGCTGTTTTTT. The chain couples TRBV5-4 to TRBJ2-2; TRBD2 matches 8 bases. Trimming at V came to 5 bases and at J to 2 bases, leaving 5 bases not matched to a gene. The CDR3 has 15 residues. The germline CDR1 and CDR2 sequences are SGHNT and YYREEE (reference sequence). Variable domain in full (rest from reference TRBV5-4 and TRBJ2-2): ETGVTQSPTHLIKTRGQQVTLRCSSQSGHNTVSWYQQALGQGPQFIFQYYREEENGRGNFPPRFSGLQFPNYSSELNVNALELDDSALYLCASRQGTSNTGELFFGEGSRLTVL.